These 10 T cell receptor beta chains were all obtained from the same sample, sequenced in a study of T-cell memory formation after mild COVID-19. TCRdb called the 5' RACE reads again in MiXCR, with one record for every CDR3 protein. Of 350,000 to 450,000 distinct CDR3 sequences listed, 15% to 25% are singletons. Material for sequencing was PBMCs or a T cell subset sorted from them (not recorded which). The receptors come from an adult woman who had mild COVID-19 (a few samples of this study predate the infection). Cell type and time point are not known.

The rearrangement uses TRBV4-1 and TRBJ2-7; a possible D gene is TRBD2 (7 bases). CDR1 is MGHRA, CDR2 YSYEKL, per germline. Trimming pared 4 bases from V and 3 bases from J, leaving 16 bases between. The CDR3 contains 15 residues. The CDR3 nucleotides are TGCGCCAGCAGCCTCGAGGGAGGGGGAAGCTACGAGCAGTACTTC. Its translation is CASSLEGGGSYEQYF.

V usage is TRBV20-1 and J usage is TRBJ1-5; D perhaps matches TRBD1 (5 bases). The germline CDR1 and CDR2 sequences are DFQATT and SNEGSKA (reference sequence). The V end was cut by 5 bases, the J end by 0 bases, with 11 bases between. CDR3 length: 14 residues. CDR3 DNA sequence: TGCAGTGCTCCGGTCAGGGATAGCAATCAGCCCCAGCATTTT. Its translation: CSAPVRDSNQPQHF.

This chain joins TRBV7-2 and TRBJ2-1; 10 bases are shared with TRBD2. The V gene's germline CDR1 is SGHTA and CDR2 FQGNSA. V shed 7 bases and J 4 bases; nucleotides not matched to a gene: 10. The CDR3 contains 16 residues. CDR3 sequence reads: CASTPRLAGVYNEQFF. In nucleotides, the CDR3 is TGTGCCAGCACCCCCCGGCTAGCGGGGGTTTACAATGAGCAGTTCTTC.

The chain joins TRBV20-1 to TRBJ2-3; 7 bases map to TRBD2. The ends lost 3 bases at V and 0 bases at J; junction bases unmatched: 12. Germline assignment: CDR1 DFQATT and CDR2 SNEGSKA (reference sequence). The CDR3 runs to 17 residues. For the CDR3, the DNA is TGCAGTGCTAGCACCTCCACTAGCGCTCGAAGCACAGATACGCAGTATTTT. It is translated as CSASTSTSARSTDTQYF.

The table lists this clonotype with a few counts. The chain has TRBV20-1 and TRBJ2-7; 10 bases line up with TRBD2. The CDR3 contains 14 residues. Germline assignment: CDR1 DFQATT and CDR2 SNEGSKA (reference sequence). The J segment lost 2 bases and the V segment lost 5 bases, leaving 6 bases of the junction unmatched. CDR3 sequence (DNA): TGCAGTGCTGCCCCTAGCGGGAGTCCCTACGAGCAGTACTTC. This sequence encodes CSAAPSGSPYEQYF.

This clonotype was seen a few times. V usage is TRBV6-2 or TRBV6-3 and J usage is TRBJ2-7; 7 bases line up with TRBD1. V lost 5 bases and J lost 6; bases outside the gene matches: 13. The CDR3 is made up of 15 amino acids. The germline gives CDR1 MNHEY, CDR2 SVGEGT. The CDR3 loop is CASSLTGTELREQYF. CDR3 DNA sequence: TGTGCCAGCAGTCTAACCGGGACAGAACTACGCGAGCAGTACTTC.

This clonotype occurred a few times. J is TRBJ2-5 and V is TRBV2, with a possible D match to TRBD2 (5 bases). The CDR3 covers 16 residues. The V and J ends lost 6 bases and 4 bases respectively, with 21 bases between them. Germline-derived CDR1 and CDR2 are SNHLY and FYNNEI. DNA of the CDR3: TGTGCCAGCAGCGGAGGAAAACTGACTGGAGGAGAGACCCAGTACTTC. Encoded protein: CASSGGKLTGGETQYF.

This clonotype turned up a few times. The V call is TRBV29-1, the J call TRBJ1-1; D is perhaps TRBD1 (5 bases). CDR1 is SQVTM, CDR2 ANQGSEA, per germline. The CDR3 totals 13 residues. The V end lost 4 bases, the J end lost 3 bases, and 12 bases lay between the germline ends. The CDR3 spells CSVVGLGDTEAFF. CDR3 in DNA: TGCAGCGTTGTCGGGTTAGGGGACACTGAAGCTTTCTTT.

This clonotype has only a few counts. The chain joins TRBV7-2 to TRBJ2-2; tentatively, D is TRBD1 (6 bases). CDR1 is SGHTA and CDR2 is FQGNSA in the germline V gene. This CDR3 contains 17 residues. Deletions cut 2 bases from V and 4 bases from J, with 17 bases between. CDR3 nucleotides: TGTGCCAGCAGCTTACTAACGCAGGGGACATTCACCGGGGAGCTGTTTTTT. This encodes CASSLLTQGTFTGELFF. The variable domain in full, completed from reference TRBV7-2 and TRBJ2-2, reads GAGVSQSPSNKVTEKGKDVELRCDPISGHTALYWYRQSLGQGLEFLIYFQGNSAPDKSGLPSDRFSAERTGGSVSTLTIQRTQQEDSAVYLCASSLLTQGTFTGELFFGEGSRLTVL.

The genes are TRBV29-1 and TRBJ2-4; 7 nucleotides agree with TRBD1. V shed 3 bases and J 9 bases; nucleotides not matched to a gene: 8. The V gene's germline CDR1 is SQVTM and CDR2 ANQGSEA. This CDR3 has 13 residues. The CDR3 nucleotides read TGCAGCGTTGATTCGGGGAACAGGGGCATTCAGTACTTC. It is translated as CSVDSGNRGIQYF.